Below are 27 T cell receptor beta chains sequenced from a single sample in a study of blood T cell repertoires in COVID-19. Generated by immunoSEQ multiplex PCR, the TCRdb table keeps only in-frame clones and is missing some. Here the sample spans 120,000 or so clones, about 83% being singletons. Specimen: peripheral blood. These TCRs come from a man at least 80 years old with active or convalescent COVID-19.

The chain carries TRBV28 and TRBJ2-4; TRBD1 agrees at 7 bases. This CDR3 contains 15 residues. The germline CDR1 and CDR2 sequences are MDHEN and SYDVKM. The V and J ends lost 2 bases and 4 bases, in that order; junction bases with no gene match: 5. The CDR3 DNA reads as TGTGCCAGCAGTTTAGCAGGGGGACGGAAAAACATTCAGTACTTC. Amino acid sequence: CASSLAGGRKNIQYF.

The rearrangement uses TRBV27 and TRBJ1-4; TRBD1 might be the D (6 bases). The CDR3 spans 15 residues. From germline, CDR1 is MNHEY and CDR2 SMNVEV (reference sequence). The ends were cut back, 5 bases at V and 7 bases at J, with 17 bases in the middle. The CDR3 nucleotides are TGTGCCAGCAGTGCCAACAGGGTAGCGACTGAAAAACTGTTTTTT. Its protein is CASSANRVATEKLFF.

There are a few counts of this clone. The V gene is TRBV24-1, the J gene TRBJ1-5, with 7 nucleotides matching TRBD1. The CDR3 totals 14 residues. The germline V gene encodes CDR1 KGHDR and CDR2 SFDVKD. V shed 2 bases, J shed 4 bases, and the junction held 1 base outside the gene matches. Written as DNA, the CDR3 is TGTGCCACCAGTGATTCAGGGGGAAATCAGCCCCAGCATTTT. Encoded protein: CATSDSGGNQPQHF.

This chain links TRBV7-6 with TRBJ2-2; 8 nucleotides match TRBD2. Germline CDR1 SGHVS, CDR2 FNYEAQ. V gave up 5 bases and J gave up 5 bases; unmatched junction bases: 7. The CDR3 is 15 amino acids. This chain's CDR3 is CASSTAGLATGELFF. CDR3 DNA sequence: TGTGCCAGCAGCACAGCCGGACTAGCTACCGGGGAGCTGTTTTTT.

This chain links TRBV5-4 with TRBJ2-7, with 9 bases identical to TRBD1. Germline V CDR1 and CDR2: SGHNT, YYREEE (reference sequence). The CDR3 runs 15 residues. Trimming cost V 4 bases and J 4 bases; bases outside gene matches: 9. CDR3 in DNA: TGTGCCAGCAGCCACGCAGGACAGGGGAGGTACGAGCAGTACTTC. Translation: CASSHAGQGRYEQYF.

The V and J genes are TRBV5-6 and TRBJ1-5; 8 bases match TRBD1. Germline values: CDR1 SGHDT, CDR2 YYEEEE. After removal of 4 bases from V and 2 bases from J, the junction contained 8 bases not matched to a gene. CDR3 length: 16 amino acids. The CDR3 sequence is CASSDTGTGGNQPQHF. In nucleotides, the CDR3 is TGTGCCAGCAGCGATACGGGGACAGGTGGCAATCAGCCCCAGCATTTT.

The genes are TRBV7-2 and TRBJ1-2; 7 bases are shared with TRBD1. The germline gives CDR1 SGHTA, CDR2 FQGNSA. The CDR3 has 13 amino acids. V was clipped by 4 bases and J by 2 bases; unmatched bases: 1. The CDR3, as DNA: TGTGCCAGCAGCTCGGGACAGAACTATGGCTACACCTTC. Residues: CASSSGQNYGYTF.

V and J are TRBV7-2 and TRBJ2-2; perhaps TRBD2 as D (5 bases). Germline CDR1 is SGHTA and CDR2 is FQGNSA. The V end was cut by 6 bases, the J end by 0 bases, with 11 bases between. CDR3 length: 15 amino acids. The CDR3 sequence: CASRGDPTNTGELFF. The DNA of the CDR3 is TGTGCCAGCAGGGGAGACCCAACGAACACCGGGGAGCTGTTTTTT.

The rearrangement uses TRBV28 and TRBJ2-7; 9 nucleotides match TRBD1. The CDR3 is 15 residues long. CDR1 is MDHEN, CDR2 SYDVKM, per germline. J lost 3 bases, V lost 3 bases, and 6 bases had no gene match. The CDR3 DNA reads as TGTGCCAGCAGTTTTGGTGGACAGGGGAGCTACGAGCAGTACTTC. Amino acid sequence: CASSFGGQGSYEQYF.

The J gene is TRBJ2-7, the V gene TRBV6-2 or TRBV6-3; TRBD1 might be the D (6 bases). There are 16 residues in the CDR3. Trimming removed 5 bases at V and 5 bases at J, with 22 bases between. Germline-derived CDR1 and CDR2 are MNHEY and SVGEGT. The CDR3: CASSQGRRTWDNEQYF. CDR3 coding DNA: TGTGCCAGCAGTCAGGGACGGCGGACATGGGACAACGAGCAGTACTTC.

The chain links TRBV11-2 to TRBJ2-7; the D gene is possibly TRBD2 (6 bases). Germline CDR1 reads SGHAT; CDR2 reads FQNNGV. This CDR3 contains 14 residues. Between the trimmed V and J ends, which lost 1 base and 0 bases, there was a span of 7 bases. CDR3 sequence: CASSLVGGSYEQYF. The CDR3 nucleotides read TGTGCCAGCAGCTTAGTCGGGGGCTCCTACGAGCAGTACTTC.

The V gene is TRBV21-1, the J gene TRBJ1-2; TRBD1 is the table's D call and was not checked against the DNA. TRBV21-1 is deemed a pseudogene. The CDR3 is 17 amino acids. The DNA for the CDR3 is TGTGCCAGCAGCAAAATTAATGGGCAGGCAGCTAACTATGGCTACACCTTC. It codes for CASSKINGQAANYGYTF.

The chain combines TRBV28 with TRBJ1-6, with D unclear. Per germline, CDR1 MDHEN and CDR2 SYDVKM. Trimming removed 4 bases at V and 7 bases at J, with 5 bases between. CDR3 length equals 12 residues. The CDR3: CASSYSNSPLHF. Here the CDR3 DNA reads TGTGCCAGCAGTTATTCGAATTCACCCCTCCACTTT. Based on the CDR3 plus reference TRBV28 and TRBJ1-6, the full variable domain is DVKVTQSSRYLVKRTGEKVFLECVQDMDHENMFWYRQDPGLGLRLIYFSYDVKMKEKGDIPEGYSVSREKKERFSLILESASTNQTSMYLCASSYSNSPLHFGNGTRLTVT.

This chain links TRBV3-1 (or the pseudogene TRBV3-2) with TRBJ1-1, with TRBD1 matching 8 bases. In germline, CDR1 is LGHDT, CDR2 YNNKEL (reference sequence). The CDR3 is 16 amino acids. Trimming at V came to 4 bases and at J to 0 bases, leaving 7 bases not matched to a gene. CDR3 amino acids: CASSPRDRRMNTEAFF. Here the CDR3 DNA reads TGTGCCAGCAGCCCCAGGGACAGGCGGATGAACACTGAAGCTTTCTTT.

The gene calls are TRBV7-2 and TRBJ1-5, with TRBD1 matching 8 bases. With 5 bases clipped from V and 2 bases from J, the junction kept 8 bases outside the gene matches. Germline V gene sequence: CDR1 SGHTA, CDR2 FQGNSA. CDR3 length: 16 residues. This CDR3 reads CASSLGTGRGNQPQHF. In DNA form, the CDR3 reads TGTGCCAGCAGCCTCGGGACAGGTCGCGGCAATCAGCCCCAGCATTTT.

The chain is built from TRBV29-1 and TRBJ2-5, with D unclear. With 8 bases removed from V and 2 bases from J, the gap between germline ends came to 9 bases. The CDR3 contains 11 residues. Germline values: CDR1 SQVTM, CDR2 ANQGSEA. The CDR3 sequence is CSTRKQETQYF. CDR3 DNA: TGCAGCACGAGAAAGCAAGAGACCCAGTACTTC.

This sequence joins TRBV5-4 and TRBJ1-1; no clear D. The germline V gene encodes CDR1 SGHNT and CDR2 YYREEE (reference sequence). V gave up 4 bases and J gave up 5 bases, with 12 bases separating them. There are 13 residues in the CDR3. The CDR3 protein is CASSPGSETEAFF. The CDR3 DNA reads TGTGCCAGCAGCCCGGGAAGTGAGACTGAAGCTTTCTTT.

This sequence joins TRBV3-1 (or the pseudogene TRBV3-2) and TRBJ1-2; 8 bases are a match to TRBD1. Germline values: CDR1 LGHDT, CDR2 YNNKEL (reference sequence). The CDR3 spans 15 residues. V lost 0 bases to trimming and J lost 5 bases; unmatched junction nucleotides: 5. CDR3 sequence: CASSQEAGGSYGYTF. CDR3 bases: TGTGCCAGCAGCCAAGAGGCAGGGGGCTCGTATGGCTACACCTTC.

J is TRBJ1-4 and V is TRBV30, with no clear D. V shed 2 bases and J shed 8 bases, with 15 bases lying between them. CDR1 is GTSNPN and CDR2 is SVGIG in the germline V gene (reference sequence). The CDR3 has 14 amino acids. The CDR3 DNA follows: TGTGCCTGGAGTAGGACGCCGGGAAAGGAAAAACTGTTTTTT. This translates into CAWSRTPGKEKLFF.

The V gene is TRBV7-2, the J gene TRBJ2-5; 11 positions match TRBD2. With 1 base clipped from V and 2 bases from J, the junction kept 6 bases outside the gene matches. Germline loops: CDR1 SGHTA, CDR2 FQGNSA. The CDR3 totals 17 residues. CDR3 loop: CASSLGDSGGGQETQYF. CDR3 in DNA: TGTGCCAGCAGCTTAGGGGATAGCGGGGGGGGACAAGAGACCCAGTACTTC.

This clone has just a few counts. V and J are TRBV14 and TRBJ1-2; TRBD1 is a possible D gene (6 bases). V was pared by 4 bases and J by 2 bases, with 8 bases between. The germline gives CDR1 SGHDN, CDR2 FVKESK. CDR3 length: 13 amino acids. The CDR3: CASSRDRNYGYTF. CDR3 in DNA: TGTGCCAGCAGCCGCGACAGGAACTATGGCTACACCTTC.

The rearrangement joins TRBV6-5 to TRBJ1-1; 7 nucleotides line up with TRBD1. This CDR3 has 15 amino acids. Germline CDR1 reads MNHEY; CDR2 reads SVGAGI. After removal of 5 bases from V and 4 bases from J, the junction contained 10 bases not matched to a gene. CDR3 amino acids: CASSLRQGEGTEAFF. CDR3 in DNA: TGTGCCAGCAGTCTTCGACAGGGCGAGGGCACTGAAGCTTTCTTT.

This chain connects TRBV28 to TRBJ1-6; 7 positions match TRBD1. Germline trimming cut 4 bases from V and 9 bases from J; bases unmatched to any gene: 9. This CDR3 is built from 15 residues. The germline gives CDR1 MDHEN, CDR2 SYDVKM. Here the CDR3 DNA reads TGTGCCAGCAGTTCGAAACAGGGGATGGGTTCACCCCTCCACTTT. It translates to CASSSKQGMGSPLHF.

The chain links TRBV29-1 to TRBJ2-4; 11 positions agree with TRBD2. Trimming at V came to 6 bases and at J to 6 bases, leaving 1 base not matched to a gene. The germline CDR1 and CDR2 sequences are SQVTM and ANQGSEA. CDR3 size: 12 residues. The CDR3 reads CSVGTSGNIQYF. DNA of the CDR3: TGCAGCGTCGGGACTAGCGGAAACATTCAGTACTTC.

The rearrangement links TRBV4-2 to TRBJ2-2; 7 bases are shared with TRBD2. Per germline, CDR1 LGHNA and CDR2 YNFKEQ. V lost 1 base, J lost 0 bases, and 2 bases stayed unmatched. The CDR3 totals 16 residues. CDR3 nucleotide sequence: TGTGCCAGCAGCCAAGGGGGGAGGGCGAACACCGGGGAGCTGTTTTTT. This encodes CASSQGGRANTGELFF.

A word on this clone: This sample also contains other DNA sequences that code for the same CDR3. This chain uses TRBV11-3 with TRBJ2-7, with 7 bases that match TRBD2. V shed 5 bases and J 1 base; nucleotides not matched to a gene: 5. The V gene's germline CDR1 is SGHNT and CDR2 YENEEA. This CDR3 is 14 amino acids long. The CDR3, as DNA: TGTGCCAGCAGCCCGGGCGGGGGATCCTACGAGCAGTACTTC. Protein: CASSPGGGSYEQYF.

V gene TRBV27 combines with J gene TRBJ1-6; the match to TRBD1 covers 7 bases. CDR3 length: 15 amino acids. Germline assignment: CDR1 MNHEY and CDR2 SMNVEV (reference sequence). The V gene end was trimmed by 3 bases and the J gene end by 9 bases; junction bases not matched to a gene: 8. This CDR3 is CASSFSQGSGSPLHF. The CDR3 coding sequence is TGTGCCAGCAGTTTCTCACAGGGGTCAGGTTCACCCCTCCACTTT.